The entry that follows covers one TCR beta chain sequence. The entry originates in a study of CD8 T cells in Susac syndrome. CD8+ and CD4+ T cells taken from blood had their TCR beta sequenced. The patients who served as multiple sclerosis controls were treatment-naive and had stable or active relapsing-remitting disease that fulfilled the revised McDonald criteria. Negative isolation yielded the CD8+ and CD4+ T cells, while FACS enriched the TEMRA cells. Trimming removed 6 bases at V and 3 bases at J, with 11 bases between. This CDR3 spans 13 amino acids. CDR1 is MNHEY and CDR2 is SVGAGI in the germline V gene. Reverse transcription used about 0.45 to 1 ug RNA and random hexamers. An immunoSEQ multiplex PCR amplified TCR beta CDR3 over 54 Vbeta and 13 Jbeta. A single record per CDR3 protein comes from TCRdb applying MiXCR to the immunoSEQ multiplex PCR reads. Among a few hundred thousand distinct CDR3 sequences listed, approximately 95% were seen once.

This TCR came from a human donor with multiple sclerosis. This chain links TRBV6-5 with TRBJ1-2; D gene uncertain. Sequencing was done on a sample of CD4+ T cells from PBMCs. The CDR3 DNA reads as TGTGCCAGCAGACCCGAACGGGACTATGGCTACACCTTC. As protein: CASRPERDYGYTF.